One and the same sample provided the 28 T cell receptor beta chains below, sequenced in a study of spatial heterogeneity in lung cancer. The time point: sample taken at primary tumor resection. Without sorting, whole RNA was sequenced from tumor, nontumor lung or frozen PBMC. One entry per CDR3 protein results from TCRdb running MiXCR on the 5' RACE reads. This table has 5,000 to 5,500 distinct CDR3 sequences, roughly 35% appearing once. Sequencing used PBMCs, obtained at surgery. These receptors were taken from a female donor with early-stage non-small cell lung cancer.

A word on this clonotype: This beta chain is off target for a library built for alpha chains, so its abundance means little. V usage is TRBV28 and J usage is TRBJ1-3, with no clear D. Per the germline V gene, CDR1 is MDHEN and CDR2 is SYDVKM. V was trimmed by 5 bases and J by 0 bases, leaving 8 bases between them. CDR3 length: 14 residues. The CDR3: CASSTHLSGNTIYF. CDR3 bases: TGTGCCAGCAGTACCCATCTCTCTGGAAACACCATATATTTT.

As for this clonotype: The library was prepared for alpha chains; this beta chain is a stray read, so its frequency means little. The genes are TRBV7-7 and TRBJ2-2; D unclear. The germline CDR1 and CDR2 sequences are SSHAT and FNYEAQ (reference sequence). V was cut by 4 bases and J by 8 bases, with 11 bases left in between. The CDR3 is made up of 13 amino acids. The CDR3 region is CASSSRLGGELFF. The DNA of the CDR3 is TGTGCCAGCAGCTCTAGGCTCGGGGGGGAGCTGTTTTTT. Together with reference TRBV7-7 and TRBJ2-2, the CDR3 gives the full variable domain: GAGVSQSPRYKVTKRGQDVTLRCDPISSHATLYWYQQALGQGPEFLTYFNYEAQPDKSGLPSDRFSAERPEGSISTLTIQRTEQRDSAMYRCASSSRLGGELFFGEGSRLTVL.

A word on this clonotype: The library was built for alpha chains, so this beta chain is an off-target read and its size means little. The chain employs TRBV2 and TRBJ2-2, with 10 bases matching TRBD1. V dropped 6 bases and J dropped 7; count of bases not matched to a gene: 5. The CDR3 sequence is 14 residues long. Germline V gene data show CDR1 as SNHLY and CDR2 as FYNNEI. As DNA, the CDR3 is TGTGCCAGCAGATCCGGGACAGGGGTCGGGGAGCTGTTTTTT. Residues: CASRSGTGVGELFF.

Only a few counts were recorded for this clonotype. The library was designed around alpha chains, so this beta chain is a stray read whose abundance carries little weight. The rearrangement joins TRBV20-1 to TRBJ2-3; a possible D gene is TRBD2 (6 bases). Deletions cut 8 bases from V and 0 bases from J, with 9 bases between. The germline gives CDR1 DFQATT, CDR2 SNEGSKA (reference sequence). The CDR3 length is 12 residues. The DNA for the CDR3 is TGCAGTTTAGCGGCTAGCACAGATACGCAGTATTTT. Encoded protein: CSLAASTDTQYF.

Remarks on this clonotype: A library made for alpha chains picked up this beta chain off target, so its size means little. The chain carries TRBV28 and TRBJ2-1; D is uncertain. The CDR3 totals 10 residues. Germline V gene lookup returns CDR1 MDHEN and CDR2 SYDVKM. Trimming removed 6 bases from V and 6 bases from J, with 3 bases in between. The CDR3 DNA follows: TGTGCCAGCAGCCGCAATGAGCAGTTCTTC. It is translated as CASSRNEQFF.

Of note for this clonotype: This beta chain came through as a stray read in a library set up for alpha chains, and its size says little. The CDR3 loop reads CAISDTDTQYF. The CDR3 nucleotides are TGTGCCATCAGTGATACAGATACGCAGTATTTT. The chain joins TRBV10-3 to TRBJ2-3, with D unclear. CDR1 and CDR2 from the germline V gene are ENHRY and SYGVKD. V was trimmed by 3 bases and J by 3 bases, leaving 1 base between them. The CDR3 length is 11 residues.

This clonotype is classed as medium-sized. This beta chain appears as a stray read in a library generated for alpha chains; its size is not informative. The chain joins TRBV25-1 to TRBJ2-1, with 14 nucleotides matching TRBD2. The V gene end was trimmed by 3 bases and the J gene end by 6 bases; junction bases not matched to a gene: 4. There are 16 residues in the CDR3. From germline, CDR1 is MGHDK and CDR2 SYGVNS. DNA of the CDR3: TGTGCCAGCAGTGACCCCGGACTAGCGGGGGGCAATGAGCAGTTCTTC. Protein product: CASSDPGLAGGNEQFF.

In its sample, this clonotype was seen a few times. This beta chain was picked up by a library intended for alpha chains and is off target, so its count carries little meaning. This rearrangement joins TRBV12-3 or TRBV12-4 to TRBJ2-3; TRBD2 matches at 8 bases. J lost 2 bases, V lost 6 bases, and 13 bases had no gene match. The CDR3 contains 17 residues. The CDR3 is CASRSRLAKPLTDTQYF. The CDR3 DNA reads TGTGCCAGCAGATCCCGACTAGCGAAGCCCCTCACAGATACGCAGTATTTT.

In regard to this clonotype: Within a library made for alpha chains, this beta chain is off target, and its count is uninformative. The CDR3 loop reads CASSYRQTGRQFF. The DNA of the CDR3 is TGTGCCAGCAGCTACCGCCAGACAGGTCGGCAGTTCTTC. The chain uses TRBV7-2 and TRBJ2-1, with a tentative D call TRBD1 (6 bases). Germline CDR1 is SGHTA and CDR2 is FQGNSA. Trimming took off 4 bases at V and 12 bases at J, with 16 bases between the two ends. This CDR3 is built from 13 residues.

To note about this clonotype: As an off-target read in a library built for alpha chains, this beta chain has a frequency of little significance. This chain links TRBV10-3 with TRBJ2-7; 10 bases match TRBD1. Trimming at V came to 4 bases and at J to 4 bases, leaving 4 bases not matched to a gene. Germline assignment: CDR1 ENHRY and CDR2 SYGVKD. The CDR3 covers 14 residues. The CDR3 loop is CAISAGDRGYEQYF. Written as DNA, the CDR3 is TGTGCCATCAGTGCGGGGGACAGGGGATACGAGCAGTACTTC.

This clonotype was observed a few times. This beta chain lies outside the target of a library built for alpha chains; its clone size means little. V is TRBV7-3 and J is TRBJ2-1, with unresolved D. Germline V CDR1 and CDR2: SGHTA, FQGTGA. Trimming cost V 2 bases and J 6 bases, with 5 bases left between them. The CDR3 contains 12 residues. The CDR3 spells CASSLGINEQFF. The CDR3 coding sequence is TGTGCCAGCAGCTTAGGCATCAATGAGCAGTTCTTC.

This clonotype appeared a few times. Little can be read into the size of this beta chain, an off-target read in a library designed for alpha chains. The chain joins TRBV14 to TRBJ2-1; 9 bases are a match to TRBD2. The V gene end was trimmed by 6 bases and the J gene end by 9 bases; junction bases not matched to a gene: 12. There are 15 residues in the CDR3. Germline V gene data show CDR1 as SGHDN and CDR2 as FVKESK. DNA of the CDR3: TGTGCCAGCAGTCCGGGACTAGCTCTACCCACTGAGCAGTTCTTC. The encoded protein is CASSPGLALPTEQFF.

Comments on this clonotype: The library was built for alpha chains, so this beta chain is an off-target read and its size means little. The rearrangement uses TRBV28 and TRBJ2-7, with 9 bases lining up with TRBD1. Losses at the gene ends were 4 bases for V and 4 bases for J; bases not matched to a gene: 5. This CDR3 region has 14 residues. Germline CDR1 and CDR2: MDHEN and SYDVKM. The CDR3 bases are TGTGCCAGCAGTTCTACAGGGGGCATATACGAGCAGTACTTC. Translated, it gives CASSSTGGIYEQYF.

Details on this clonotype: Within a library made for alpha chains, this beta chain is off target, and its count is uninformative. V and J are TRBV7-2 and TRBJ2-3; 12 bases fit TRBD2. The ends lost 2 bases at V and 3 bases at J; junction bases unmatched: 9. This CDR3 is built from 18 residues. Germline V CDR1 and CDR2: SGHTA, FQGNSA. The CDR3 region has the DNA TGTGCCAGCAGCTTAAGAGGGGGGACTAGCGGGTTAACAGATACGCAGTATTTT. Its protein is CASSLRGGTSGLTDTQYF.

As to this clonotype: With the library built for alpha chains, this beta chain is off target and its frequency is not meaningful. The chain uses TRBV28 and TRBJ2-5, with D possibly matching TRBD2 (5 bases). V was cut by 7 bases and J by 0 bases, with 9 bases left in between. Germline V gives CDR1 MDHEN, CDR2 SYDVKM. This CDR3 has 13 amino acids. This CDR3 is CASKSGYQETQYF. CDR3 in DNA: TGTGCCAGCAAATCGGGGTACCAAGAGACCCAGTACTTC.

Comments on this clonotype: With the library built for alpha chains, this beta chain is off target and its frequency is not meaningful. The chain employs TRBV5-1 and TRBJ1-1; D is possibly TRBD1 (6 bases). This CDR3 is built from 16 residues. V dropped 0 bases and J dropped 4 bases, with 16 bases sitting between them. The germline V gene encodes CDR1 SGHRS and CDR2 YFSETQ. Written as DNA, the CDR3 is TGCGCCAGCAGCTTGGGAGGGGGTCCCCCTGGCACTGAAGCTTTCTTT. Encoded protein: CASSLGGGPPGTEAFF.

As to this clonotype: This beta chain is off target for a library built for alpha chains, so its abundance means little. V usage is TRBV5-1 and J usage is TRBJ2-5; perhaps TRBD1 as D (5 bases). Germline V gene data show CDR1 as SGHRS and CDR2 as YFSETQ. This CDR3 contains 16 residues. Trimming stripped 3 bases from V and 5 bases from J, with 20 bases between. CDR3 residues: CASSSLKGRSLETQYF. CDR3 nucleotides: TGCGCCAGCAGCTCTCTAAAGGGGCGTTCCCTCGAGACCCAGTACTTC.

About this clonotype itself: This beta chain turned up in a library designed for alpha chains; as an off-target read, its abundance says little. The DNA for the CDR3 is TGTGCCAGCAGCCCCAACAGGGGGCGGACAGATACGCAGTATTTT. This codes for CASSPNRGRTDTQYF. The chain combines TRBV9 with TRBJ2-3; 9 bases are shared with TRBD1. This CDR3 is built from 15 residues. V trimming: 4 bases; J trimming: 3 bases; junction bases outside the gene matches: 6. The germline CDR1 and CDR2 sequences are SGDLS and YYNGEE.

In this sample, this clonotype is large. Little can be read into the size of this beta chain, an off-target read in a library designed for alpha chains. The chain is built from TRBV20-1 and TRBJ2-7; D might be TRBD1 or TRBD2, each matching 5 bases. The CDR3 contains 15 residues. CDR1 and CDR2 from the germline V gene are DFQATT and SNEGSKA (reference sequence). Trimming left V 5 bases short and J 3 bases short, with 20 bases between. Written as DNA, the CDR3 is TGCAGTGCTCCGTCCCCGGGACCTGTTTTCTACGAGCAGTACTTC. Residues: CSAPSPGPVFYEQYF.

On this clonotype: Because this beta chain is a stray read in a library intended to capture alpha chains, its abundance should not be given much weight. The V gene is TRBV3-1, the J gene TRBJ2-1, with D possibly TRBD2 on 6 matching bases. V dropped 0 bases and J dropped 8 bases, with 11 bases sitting between them. Germline V gene sequence: CDR1 LGHDT, CDR2 YNNKEL (reference sequence). This CDR3 is built from 14 residues. CDR3: CASSQEAGFDEQFF. The DNA for the CDR3 is TGTGCCAGCAGCCAAGAGGCGGGGTTCGATGAGCAGTTCTTC.

To note about this clonotype: This beta chain turned up in a library designed for alpha chains; as an off-target read, its abundance says little. The chain carries TRBV19 and TRBJ2-3; 9 bases align to TRBD1. V lost 5 bases, J lost 5 bases, and 2 bases stayed unmatched. This CDR3 is 13 amino acids long. The germline V gene encodes CDR1 LNHDA and CDR2 SQIVND (reference sequence). As DNA, the CDR3 is TGTGCCAGTAGTGGGACAGGGCGAGATACGCAGTATTTT. Its translation is CASSGTGRDTQYF. The variable domain in full, completed from reference TRBV19 and TRBJ2-3, reads DGGITQSPKYLFRKEGQNVTLSCEQNLNHDAMYWYRQDPGQGLRLIYYSQIVNDFQKGDIAEGYSVSREKKESFPLTVTSAQKNPTAFYLCASSGTGRDTQYFGPGTRLTVL.

As concerns this clonotype: Within a library made for alpha chains, this beta chain is off target, and its count is uninformative. The CDR3 DNA follows: TGTGCCAGCAGCTTGGGGTTGCGGTACGGTGCAGATACGCAGTATTTT. It encodes CASSLGLRYGADTQYF. This chain uses TRBV11-3 with TRBJ2-3, with D unclear. The CDR3 spans 16 residues. CDR1 SGHNT and CDR2 YENEEA come from the germline V gene. V lost 3 bases and J 4 bases, leaving 17 bases between the germline ends.

Turning to this clonotype: The library was built for alpha chains, so this beta chain is an off-target read and its size means little. The chain links TRBV27 to TRBJ2-4; no reliable D call. The CDR3 spans 13 residues. The germline V gene has CDR1 MNHEY and CDR2 SMNVEV (reference sequence). V dropped 6 bases and J dropped 6 bases, with 12 bases sitting between them. The CDR3 bases are TGTGCCAGCAGCGGCGGCCCCCGAAACATTCAGTACTTC. It yields the protein CASSGGPRNIQYF.

The table lists this clonotype with a few counts. This beta chain is an unintended read in a library built for alpha chains; its size means little. CDR3 nucleotide sequence: TGTGCCAGCAGTTTGGGACTTACCTTATACGAGCAGTACTTC. Its translation: CASSLGLTLYEQYF. This chain links TRBV28 with TRBJ2-7; D is perhaps TRBD2 (6 bases). This CDR3 contains 14 residues. Trimming shortened V by 3 bases and J by 4 bases, and 13 bases separated the two germline ends. Germline CDR1 MDHEN, CDR2 SYDVKM.

Regarding this clonotype: Given a much more abundant clone one base away, this may be a read error. This beta chain is an unintended read in a library built for alpha chains; its size means little. The chain uses TRBV3-1 and TRBJ2-5, with TRBD1 matching 7 bases. Trimming took 10 bases from V and 1 from J; bases not matched to a gene: 3. Germline CDR1 reads LGHDT; CDR2 reads YNNKEL (reference sequence). The CDR3 extends over 12 amino acids. DNA of the CDR3: TGTGCCAACCGGGACAGCCAAGAGACCCAGTACTTC. Its protein product is CANRDSQETQYF.

With respect to this clonotype: This beta chain came through as a stray read in a library set up for alpha chains, and its size says little. CDR3 DNA: TGCAGCGGTAACGGGGGAAGCACAGATACGCAGTATTTT. This gives the protein CSGNGGSTDTQYF. The chain uses TRBV29-1 and TRBJ2-3; D perhaps matches TRBD2 (6 bases). The germline V gene encodes CDR1 SQVTM and CDR2 ANQGSEA. This CDR3 has 13 residues. The ends were cut back, 7 bases at V and 0 bases at J, with 11 bases in the middle.

The sample holds one count of this clonotype. Since it is a stray read in a library aimed at alpha chains, this beta chain has a size that is not meaningful. The chain employs TRBV12-3 or TRBV12-4 and TRBJ2-3; D is unresolved. V lost 3 bases and J lost 6, with 4 bases in between. The CDR3 extends over 11 amino acids. The CDR3 loop reads CASSFFDTQYF. DNA for the CDR3: TGTGCCAGCAGTTTTTTTGATACGCAGTATTTT.

The table lists this clonotype with a few counts. With the library built for alpha chains, this beta chain is off target and its frequency is not meaningful. The V gene is TRBV5-1, the J gene TRBJ2-7; a possible D gene is TRBD1 (5 bases). V was trimmed by 4 bases and J by 6 bases, leaving 17 bases between them. The CDR3 has 14 residues. CDR1 is SGHRS and CDR2 is YFSETQ in the germline V gene. CDR3 protein: CASSGEPFGAEQYF. For the CDR3, the DNA is TGCGCCAGCAGCGGCGAACCGTTTGGGGCCGAGCAGTACTTC.